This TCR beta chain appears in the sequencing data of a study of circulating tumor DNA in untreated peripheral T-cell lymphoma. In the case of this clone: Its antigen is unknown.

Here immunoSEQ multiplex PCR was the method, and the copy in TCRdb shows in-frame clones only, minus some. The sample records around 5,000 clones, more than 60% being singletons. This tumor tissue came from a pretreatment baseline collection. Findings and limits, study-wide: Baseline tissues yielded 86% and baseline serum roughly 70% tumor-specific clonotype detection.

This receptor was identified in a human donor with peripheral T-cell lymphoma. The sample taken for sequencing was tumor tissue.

CDR3 DNA sequence: TGTGCCAGCAGTATACAGAGGGGCTATGGCTACACCTTC. It codes for CASSIQRGYGYTF. J is TRBJ1-2 and V is TRBV6-8, with a weak D call TRBD1 (5 bases). The CDR3 spans 13 residues. The germline gives CDR1 MNHGY, CDR2 SAAAGT. Trimming stripped 5 bases from V and 4 bases from J, with 11 bases between.